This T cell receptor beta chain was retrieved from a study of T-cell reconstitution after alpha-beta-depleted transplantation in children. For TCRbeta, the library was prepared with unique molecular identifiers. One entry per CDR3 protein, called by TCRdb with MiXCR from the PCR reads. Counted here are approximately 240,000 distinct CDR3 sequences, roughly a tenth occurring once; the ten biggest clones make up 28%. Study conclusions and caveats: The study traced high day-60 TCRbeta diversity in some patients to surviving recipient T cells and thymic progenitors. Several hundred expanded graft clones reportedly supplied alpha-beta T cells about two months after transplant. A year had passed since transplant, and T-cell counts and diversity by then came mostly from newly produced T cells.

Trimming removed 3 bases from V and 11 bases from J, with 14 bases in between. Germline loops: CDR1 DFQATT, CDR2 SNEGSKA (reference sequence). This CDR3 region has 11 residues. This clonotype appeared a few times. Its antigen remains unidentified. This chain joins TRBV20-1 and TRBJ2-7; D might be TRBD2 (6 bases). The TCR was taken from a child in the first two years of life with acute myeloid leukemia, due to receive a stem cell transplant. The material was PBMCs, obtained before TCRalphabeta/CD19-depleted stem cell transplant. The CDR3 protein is CSASKGLREYF. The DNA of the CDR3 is TGCAGTGCTAGTAAGGGACTCCGGGAGTACTTC.